The 17 T cell receptor beta chains listed next were all sequenced from one sample in a study of T-cell memory formation after mild COVID-19. TCRdb recomputed calls from the 5' RACE reads with MiXCR, one row per CDR3 protein. The table records some 150,000 distinct CDR3 sequences, 11% to 15% of them present only once. The sequencing sample was made of PBMCs or a T cell subset sorted from them (not recorded which). The receptors were gathered from an adult woman who had mild COVID-19 (a few samples of this study predate the infection). Cell type and time point are not known.

The table lists this clonotype with many counts. V and J are TRBV12-5 and TRBJ1-1; unclear D gene. V was trimmed by 7 bases and J by 4 bases, leaving 7 bases between them. CDR3 size: 11 residues. The germline CDR1 and CDR2 sequences are LGHNT and FRNRAP. The CDR3 bases are TGTGCTAGTGAGGAGGGCACTGAAGCTTTCTTT. Amino acid sequence: CASEEGTEAFF.

This clonotype was recorded a few times. The chain combines TRBV13 with TRBJ2-1; D tentatively fits TRBD1 or TRBD2 (5 bases each). Per germline, CDR1 PRHDT and CDR2 FYEKMQ (reference sequence). The CDR3 spans 18 residues. The V gene lost 0 bases and the J gene lost 4 bases, with 19 bases spanning the gap. CDR3 loop: CASSLGPPRGLGYNEQFF. The CDR3 DNA is TGTGCCAGCAGCTTAGGCCCTCCCCGGGGCCTGGGGTACAATGAGCAGTTCTTC.

This clonotype was counted a few times. The chain uses TRBV4-2 and TRBJ2-1, with 8 bases that match TRBD2. V lost 5 bases, J lost 4 bases, and 4 bases stayed unmatched. The CDR3 is 14 residues long. Germline loops: CDR1 LGHNA, CDR2 YNFKEQ. Written as DNA, the CDR3 is TGTGCCAGCAGCACGCCGGGAGGGTACAATGAGCAGTTCTTC. This sequence encodes CASSTPGGYNEQFF.

In its sample, this clonotype was seen a few times. This chain connects TRBV21-1 to TRBJ2-7; TRBD1 was called by the table and not checked on the DNA. TRBV21-1 has pseudogene status. The CDR3 extends over 12 amino acids. The chain's CDR3 is CASSLTGVEQYF. The CDR3 DNA sequence: TGTGCCAGCAGCCTGACAGGGGTCGAGCAGTACTTC.

A few counts support this clonotype. This sequence joins TRBV29-1 and TRBJ2-1, with TRBD1 identical over 9 bases. The CDR3 is 14 amino acids. CDR1 is SQVTM and CDR2 is ANQGSEA in the germline V gene. Trimming took 5 bases from V and 4 from J; bases not matched to a gene: 6. CDR3: CSVPTGTGYNEQFF. Here the CDR3 DNA reads TGCAGCGTTCCTACCGGGACAGGGTACAATGAGCAGTTCTTC.

The chain is built from TRBV4-1 and TRBJ2-1, with D perhaps matching TRBD2 (5 bases). The germline V gene encodes CDR1 MGHRA and CDR2 YSYEKL. This CDR3 has 14 residues. Trimming left V 6 bases short and J 6 bases short, with 15 bases between. The CDR3 protein is CASSFGLTSNEQFF. The CDR3 DNA is TGCGCCAGCAGTTTTGGACTCACCTCCAATGAGCAGTTCTTC.

This CDR3 is CAISDPRNEKLFF. CDR3 DNA: TGTGCCATTTCGGACCCGAGGAATGAAAAACTGTTTTTT. This chain connects TRBV24-1 to TRBJ1-4; D gene unclear. Trimming shortened V by 11 bases and J by 5 bases, and 14 bases separated the two germline ends. CDR3 size: 13 residues. Germline lookup yields CDR1 KGHDR and CDR2 SFDVKD.

The chain recombines TRBV7-9 with TRBJ2-1, with 7 bases fitting TRBD2. With V trimmed by 5 bases and J by 4 bases, 11 bases remained unmatched. The CDR3 totals 16 residues. Germline V gene data show CDR1 as SEHNR and CDR2 as FQNEAQ (reference sequence). CDR3 in amino acids: CASSQSVREGYNEQFF. DNA for the CDR3: TGTGCCAGCAGCCAGTCTGTGAGGGAGGGGTACAATGAGCAGTTCTTC.

This clonotype was picked up a small number of times. The chain joins TRBV3-1 to TRBJ2-1; no definite D call. V dropped 0 bases and J dropped 3 bases, with 21 bases sitting between them. This CDR3 is built from 19 residues. The V gene's germline CDR1 is LGHDT and CDR2 YNNKEL (reference sequence). CDR3 protein: CASSQEDLASPTRYNEQFF. CDR3 DNA: TGTGCCAGCAGCCAAGAGGATTTGGCGTCCCCCACCCGCTACAATGAGCAGTTCTTC.

This clonotype has just a few counts. The chain recombines TRBV18 with TRBJ2-1, with TRBD2 matching 11 bases. The germline V gene has CDR1 KGHSH and CDR2 LQKENI. J gave up 2 bases and V 0 bases, and 0 bases lay outside the gene matches. CDR3 length: 16 amino acids. The CDR3 DNA follows: TGTGCCAGCTCACCACCTAGCGGGAGGGCCTACAATGAGCAGTTCTTC. This codes for CASSPPSGRAYNEQFF.

This clonotype was recorded at least ten times. The V call is TRBV15, the J call TRBJ2-2; D is possibly TRBD1 or TRBD2 (5 bases each). Germline CDR1 reads LNHNV; CDR2 reads YYDKDF (reference sequence). V lost 3 bases to trimming and J lost 9 bases, with 17 bases between them. CDR3 length equals 15 residues. CDR3 sequence: CATSSRGISTRELFF. The CDR3 DNA reads TGTGCCACCAGCAGCCGGGGCATCTCTACGCGGGAGCTGTTTTTT.

In its sample, this clonotype ranks as medium-sized (0.01 to 0.1%). This sequence joins TRBV7-2 and TRBJ2-7; D remains ambiguous. CDR1 and CDR2 (germline): SGHTA, FQGNSA. This CDR3 is built from 11 residues. V lost 7 bases and J lost 4, with 8 bases in between. The CDR3 protein is CASTQAYEQYF. The CDR3 nucleotides are TGTGCCAGCACCCAGGCGTACGAGCAGTACTTC.

In its sample, this clonotype was seen a few times. This chain connects TRBV11-3 to TRBJ2-3, with 9 bases lining up with TRBD2. Germline loops: CDR1 SGHNT, CDR2 YENEEA. This CDR3 comprises 18 residues. J lost 5 bases, V lost 2 bases, and 14 bases had no gene match. The chain's CDR3 is CASSLSFGAGGRRDTQYF. CDR3 coding DNA: TGTGCCAGCAGCTTAAGTTTTGGAGCGGGGGGCCGACGAGATACGCAGTATTTT.

The chain combines TRBV4-2 with TRBJ2-7; D is possibly TRBD1 (5 bases). The CDR3 length is 16 residues. The germline gives CDR1 LGHNA, CDR2 YNFKEQ. V lost 0 bases, J lost 0 bases, and 12 bases lay in between. The CDR3 region is CASSQDRGSSSYEQYF. For the CDR3, the DNA is TGTGCCAGCAGCCAAGATAGGGGTTCGAGCTCCTACGAGCAGTACTTC.

This clonotype was counted many times. The chain carries TRBV29-1 and TRBJ1-1; D not resolved. This CDR3 has 15 residues. The V end lost 5 bases, the J end lost 0 bases, and 16 bases lay between the germline ends. Germline V CDR1 and CDR2: SQVTM, ANQGSEA. The CDR3: CSVCRATDVNTEAFF. CDR3 in DNA: TGCAGCGTTTGTAGGGCCACGGACGTGAACACTGAAGCTTTCTTT.

This chain uses TRBV29-1 with TRBJ2-7; a possible D gene is TRBD2 (7 bases). Trimming pared 4 bases from V and 3 bases from J, leaving 22 bases between. Germline V lookup: CDR1 SQVTM, CDR2 ANQGSEA. This CDR3 is built from 16 residues. The CDR3 loop reads CSVGTSGGRAGYEQYF. The CDR3, as DNA: TGCAGCGTTGGCACGTCGGGGGGCAGGGCGGGCTACGAGCAGTACTTC.

The chain is built from TRBV29-1 and TRBJ2-2; the match to TRBD2 covers 10 bases. Germline CDR1 is SQVTM and CDR2 is ANQGSEA. Trimming cost V 4 bases and J 6 bases; bases outside gene matches: 2. This CDR3 spans 13 amino acids. The CDR3 sequence is CSVGLAGAGELFF. CDR3 bases: TGCAGCGTTGGTCTAGCGGGAGCCGGGGAGCTGTTTTTT.